This T cell receptor (beta chain) was sequenced for a study of radiation and T cells in renal cell carcinoma. As to time point: blood 4 weeks post-SBRT, at nephrectomy. The sample's treatment: 15 Gy SBRT to primary tumor, nephrectomy 4 weeks later. Generated by immunoSEQ multiplex PCR, the TCRdb table keeps only in-frame clones and is missing some. The sample shows some 30,000 clones, roughly 80% of them seen only once. Specimen: blood, collected from a patient whose treatment included radiotherapy and nephrectomy. The sequence derives from a man between 60 and 70 years old with renal cell carcinoma.

This CDR3 reads CASSLGTGSSYNEQFF. CDR3 nucleotides: TGTGCCAGCAGCTTGGGGACAGGGAGCTCCTACAATGAGCAGTTCTTC. The chain recombines TRBV5-6 with TRBJ2-1, with 8 bases aligning to TRBD1. V shed 0 bases and J 0 bases; nucleotides not matched to a gene: 2. The CDR3 is 16 amino acids. Germline loops: CDR1 SGHDT, CDR2 YYEEEE.